This T cell receptor (beta chain) was found in a study of siplizumab effects on memory and regulatory T cells. Germline CDR1 is SGHDT and CDR2 is YYEEEE. This CDR3 contains 14 residues. Trimming removed 4 bases from V and 6 bases from J; junction bases left unmatched: 5. As for this clone: No antigen is known for it.

Study-level points and caveats: The drug siplizumab significantly decreased the alloreactive sequences that could be traced to unstimulated CD4+ memory cells. A minor fraction of alloreactive clones, and no more, mapped to unstimulated subsets. Naive T cells apparently outstripped memory cells in diversity and seemed major alloresponse contributors.

Assays were performed on approximately 1.1 x 10^5 TCR templates per sample. Sequencing was performed with immunoSEQ multiplex PCR; in TCRdb, only in-frame clones are kept and a portion is missing. In the table there are some 100,000 clones, 91% of which are singletons. The sequenced material came from CD4+ T cells sorted from blood. The chain links TRBV5-6 to TRBJ1-5; TRBD1 matches 9 bases. The source of this sequence is a human donor in good health. Some clones in this sample may be carry-over from other donors' samples. In nucleotides, the CDR3 is TGTGCCAGCAGCGGCTGGGACAGGGCTCAGCCCCAGCATTTT. This gives the protein CASSGWDRAQPQHF.